This T cell receptor beta chain was profiled in a study of shared clonotypes between healthy human individuals. Per the authors' pipeline: There were no quality scores in the junction-only immunoSEQ sequences, so filtering differed. Method: immunoSEQ multiplex PCR; TCRdb's copy keeps in-frame clones and lacks some. The V and J calls and the clone size are those of that table, but D and trimming were determined from the DNA. The table records over 1.4 million clones, around 95% of them present only once. This TCR derives from a young man in good health. The sequenced sample consisted of naive CD4+ T cells sorted from blood. Subset noted: CD45RA+ positively selected.

The CDR3 DNA reads TGTGCCAGTAGTGGGGACTCAAGGCGGGCCCAGCATTTT. This codes for CASSGDSRRAQHF. This rearrangement joins TRBV19 to TRBJ1-5; D may be TRBD1 (5 bases). The CDR3 is 13 amino acids. Trimming removed 5 bases from V and 11 bases from J, with 16 bases in between. The germline V gene has CDR1 LNHDA and CDR2 SQIVND (reference sequence).